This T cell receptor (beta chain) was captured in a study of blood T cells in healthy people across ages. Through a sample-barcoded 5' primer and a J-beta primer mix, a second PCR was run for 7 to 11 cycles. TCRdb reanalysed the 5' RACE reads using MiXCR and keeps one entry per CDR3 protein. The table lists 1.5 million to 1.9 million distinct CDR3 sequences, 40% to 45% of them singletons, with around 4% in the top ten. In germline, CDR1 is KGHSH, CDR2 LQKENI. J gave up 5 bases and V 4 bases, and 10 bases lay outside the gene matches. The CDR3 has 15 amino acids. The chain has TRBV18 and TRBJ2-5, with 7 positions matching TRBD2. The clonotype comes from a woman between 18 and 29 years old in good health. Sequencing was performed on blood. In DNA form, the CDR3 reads TGTGCCAGCTCACGAGGACTAGTGGATTTGGAGACCCAGTACTTC. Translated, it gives CASSRGLVDLETQYF.